The rows below give T cell receptor beta chains drawn from one sample of a study of cytomegalovirus exposure and HLA in healthy donors. TCRdb's copy holds only in-frame clones and misses some; the assay was immunoSEQ multiplex PCR. This table has 100,000 to 150,000 clones, around 74% appearing once. Specimen: PBMCs. The receptors come from a man between 60 and 70 years old in good health and CMV-seropositive. Both conserved end residues are part of each CDR3.

j_call v_call cdr3_aa
TRBJ1-5 TRBV6-6 CASSLWDSILGQPQHF
TRBJ1-2 TRBV2 CASTPDRGGGYTF
TRBJ1-1 TRBV10-3 CAISPSPGAFSWVNTEAFF
TRBJ2-2 TRBV12-5 CASALGKGLAGGATGELFF
TRBJ2-7 TRBV10-3 CAISESGGASSYEQYF
TRBJ2-5 TRBV5-1 CASSLVGEETQYF
TRBJ2-7 TRBV4-1 CASSQDPTSGRKYEQYF
TRBJ1-4 TRBV10-1 CASSELVERERNEKLFF
TRBJ1-4 TRBV5-5 CASSQGDRTDEKLFF
TRBJ1-1 TRBV5-1 CASSLGDSYTEAFF
TRBJ2-7 TRBV7-3 CASSLAGTSQDEQYF
TRBJ1-1 TRBV5-1 CASSPGQGRSEAFF
TRBJ2-7 TRBV5-4 CASSQQTPPYEQYF
TRBJ2-7 TRBV6-6 CASSYSTSGAYEQYF
TRBJ1-3 TRBV10-2 CASRGTGGGNTIYF
TRBJ1-4 TRBV28 CASSTRGDTNEKLFF
TRBJ2-5 TRBV5-1 CASSLGTSGSVETQYF
TRBJ1-6 TRBV28 CASSTNLRLGSYNSPLHF
TRBJ2-1 TRBV27 CASRGGTSSYNEQFF
TRBJ2-5 TRBV27 CASSRALLAGLQETQYF
TRBJ1-3 TRBV7-8 CASSPRTGAGNTIYF
TRBJ1-1 TRBV27 CASALSTGGRTEAFF
TRBJ2-5 TRBV7-3 CASSLKSGGQETQYF
TRBJ2-5 TRBV5-1 CASSRDSQGETQYF